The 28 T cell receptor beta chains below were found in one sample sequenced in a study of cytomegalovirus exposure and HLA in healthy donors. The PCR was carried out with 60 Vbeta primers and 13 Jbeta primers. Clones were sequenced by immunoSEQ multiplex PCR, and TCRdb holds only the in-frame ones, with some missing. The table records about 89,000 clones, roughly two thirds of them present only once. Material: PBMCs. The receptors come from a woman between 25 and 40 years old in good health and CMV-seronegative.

For the CDR3, the DNA is TGTGCCAGGACTAGACCTAGCACCGGGGAGCTGTTTTTT. Translation: CARTRPSTGELFF. V gene TRBV19 combines with J gene TRBJ2-2; D possibly corresponds to TRBD2 (6 bases). Germline V CDR1 and CDR2: LNHDA, SQIVND (reference sequence). Trimming took off 9 bases at V and 4 bases at J, with 12 bases between the two ends. This CDR3 has 13 amino acids.

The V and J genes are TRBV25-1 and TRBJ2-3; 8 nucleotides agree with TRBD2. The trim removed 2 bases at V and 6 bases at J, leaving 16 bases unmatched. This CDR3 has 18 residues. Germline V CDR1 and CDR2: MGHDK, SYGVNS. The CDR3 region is CASSEPAEERGKWDTQYF. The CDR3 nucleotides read TGTGCCAGCAGTGAACCCGCCGAAGAGCGGGGGAAATGGGATACGCAGTATTTT.

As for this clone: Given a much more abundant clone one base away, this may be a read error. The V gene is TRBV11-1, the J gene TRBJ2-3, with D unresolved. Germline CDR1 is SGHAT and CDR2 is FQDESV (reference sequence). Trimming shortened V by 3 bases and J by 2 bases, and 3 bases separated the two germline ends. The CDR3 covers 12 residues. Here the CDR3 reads CASSLATDTQYF. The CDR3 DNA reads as TGTGCCAGCAGCTTGGCCACAGATACGCAGTATTTT.

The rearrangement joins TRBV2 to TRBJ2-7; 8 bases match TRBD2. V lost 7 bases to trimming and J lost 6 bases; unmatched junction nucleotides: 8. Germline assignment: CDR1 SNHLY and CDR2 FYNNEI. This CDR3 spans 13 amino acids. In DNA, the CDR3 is TGTGCCAGCAATTTCGGGGGGGGGTCCGAGCAGTACTTC. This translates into CASNFGGGSEQYF. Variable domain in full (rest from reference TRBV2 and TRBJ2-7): EPEVTQTPSHQVTQMGQEVILRCVPISNHLYFYWYRQILGQKVEFLVSFYNNEISEKSEIFDDQFSVERPDGSNFTLKIRSTKLEDSAMYFCASNFGGGSEQYFGPGTRLTVT.

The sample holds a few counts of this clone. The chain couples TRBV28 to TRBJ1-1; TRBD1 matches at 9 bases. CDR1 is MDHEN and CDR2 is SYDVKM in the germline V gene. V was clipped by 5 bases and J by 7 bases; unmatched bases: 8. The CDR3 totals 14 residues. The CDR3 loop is CASSPTGTGLEAFF. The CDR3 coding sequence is TGTGCCAGCAGTCCTACCGGGACAGGGCTTGAAGCTTTCTTT. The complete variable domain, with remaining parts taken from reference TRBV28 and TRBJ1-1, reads DVKVTQSSRYLVKRTGEKVFLECVQDMDHENMFWYRQDPGLGLRLIYFSYDVKMKEKGDIPEGYSVSREKKERFSLILESASTNQTSMYLCASSPTGTGLEAFFGQGTRLTVV.

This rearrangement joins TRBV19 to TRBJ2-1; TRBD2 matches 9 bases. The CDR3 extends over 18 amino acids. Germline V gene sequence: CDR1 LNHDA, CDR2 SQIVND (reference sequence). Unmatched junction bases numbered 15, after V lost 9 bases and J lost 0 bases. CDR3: CASRSGVAGERSYNEQFF. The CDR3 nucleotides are TGTGCCAGCCGCAGTGGAGTAGCGGGAGAACGCTCCTACAATGAGCAGTTCTTC.

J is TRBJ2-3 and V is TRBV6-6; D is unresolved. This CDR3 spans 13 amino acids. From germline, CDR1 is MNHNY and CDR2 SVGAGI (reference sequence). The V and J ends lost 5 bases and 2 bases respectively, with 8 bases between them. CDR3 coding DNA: TGTGCCAGCAGTGCGTTTCCCACAGATACGCAGTATTTT. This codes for CASSAFPTDTQYF.

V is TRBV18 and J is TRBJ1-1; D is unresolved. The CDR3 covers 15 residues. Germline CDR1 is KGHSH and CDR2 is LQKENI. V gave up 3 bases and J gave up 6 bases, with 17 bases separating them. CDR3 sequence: CASSPGEAVAAEAFF. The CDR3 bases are TGTGCCAGCTCACCTGGGGAGGCAGTTGCCGCTGAAGCTTTCTTT.

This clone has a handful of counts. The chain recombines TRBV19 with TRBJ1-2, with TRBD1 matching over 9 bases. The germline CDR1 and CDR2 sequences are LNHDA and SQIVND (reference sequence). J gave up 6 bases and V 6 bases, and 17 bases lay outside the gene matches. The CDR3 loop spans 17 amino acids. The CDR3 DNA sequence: TGTGCCAGTAGCCCATCCACCACGGACAGGGGAAGGGATGGCTACACCTTC. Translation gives CASSPSTTDRGRDGYTF.

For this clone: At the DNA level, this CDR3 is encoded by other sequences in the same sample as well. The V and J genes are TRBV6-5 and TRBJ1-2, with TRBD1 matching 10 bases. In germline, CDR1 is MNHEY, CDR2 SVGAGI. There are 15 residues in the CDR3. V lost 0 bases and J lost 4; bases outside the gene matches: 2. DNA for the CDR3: TGTGCCAGCAGTTACTCGGGACAGGGGATCTATGGCTACACCTTC. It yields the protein CASSYSGQGIYGYTF.

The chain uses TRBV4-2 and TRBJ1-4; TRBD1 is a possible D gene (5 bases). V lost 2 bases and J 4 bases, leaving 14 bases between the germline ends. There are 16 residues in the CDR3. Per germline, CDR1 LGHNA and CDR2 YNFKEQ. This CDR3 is CASSQKSPGRNEKLFF. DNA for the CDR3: TGTGCCAGCAGCCAAAAATCTCCAGGGCGTAATGAAAAACTGTTTTTT.

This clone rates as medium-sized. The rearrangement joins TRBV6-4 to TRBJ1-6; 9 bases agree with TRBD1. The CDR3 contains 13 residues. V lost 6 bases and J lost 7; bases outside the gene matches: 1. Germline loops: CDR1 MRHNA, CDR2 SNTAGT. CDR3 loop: CASRGTGNSPLHF. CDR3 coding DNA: TGTGCCAGCAGAGGGACAGGGAATTCACCCCTCCACTTT.

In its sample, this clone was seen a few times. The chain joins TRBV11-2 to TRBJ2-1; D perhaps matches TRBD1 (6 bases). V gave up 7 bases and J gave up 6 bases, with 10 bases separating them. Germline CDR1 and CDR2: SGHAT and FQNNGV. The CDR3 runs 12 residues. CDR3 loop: CASIQGGNEQFF. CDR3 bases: TGTGCCAGCATACAGGGTGGCAATGAGCAGTTCTTC.

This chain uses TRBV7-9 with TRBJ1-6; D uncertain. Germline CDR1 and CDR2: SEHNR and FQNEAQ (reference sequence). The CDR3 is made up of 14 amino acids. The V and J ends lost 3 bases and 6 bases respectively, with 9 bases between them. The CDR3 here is CASSFGDTNSPLHF. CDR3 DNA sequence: TGTGCCAGCAGCTTTGGCGACACTAATTCACCCCTCCACTTT.

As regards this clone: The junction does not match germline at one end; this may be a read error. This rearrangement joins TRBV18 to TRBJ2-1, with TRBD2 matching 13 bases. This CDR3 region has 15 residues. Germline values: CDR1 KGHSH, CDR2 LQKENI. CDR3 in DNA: TGTGCCAGCTCCCCACTAGCGGGAGGGTTAAGTGAGCAGTTCTTC. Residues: CASSPLAGGLSEQFF.

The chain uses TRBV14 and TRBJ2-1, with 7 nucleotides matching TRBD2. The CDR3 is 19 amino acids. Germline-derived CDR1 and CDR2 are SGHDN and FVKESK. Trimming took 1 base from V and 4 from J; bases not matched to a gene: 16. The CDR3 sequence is CASSQADPTSVGTYNEQFF. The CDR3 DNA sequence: TGTGCCAGCAGCCAAGCGGATCCAACTAGCGTCGGAACTTACAATGAGCAGTTCTTC.

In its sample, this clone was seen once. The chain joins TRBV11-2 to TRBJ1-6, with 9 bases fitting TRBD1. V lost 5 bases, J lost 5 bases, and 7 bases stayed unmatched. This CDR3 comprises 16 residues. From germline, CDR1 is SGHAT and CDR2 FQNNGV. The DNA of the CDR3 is TGTGCCAGCAGCCAATACAGGACAGGGGATAATTCACCCCTCCACTTT. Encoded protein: CASSQYRTGDNSPLHF.

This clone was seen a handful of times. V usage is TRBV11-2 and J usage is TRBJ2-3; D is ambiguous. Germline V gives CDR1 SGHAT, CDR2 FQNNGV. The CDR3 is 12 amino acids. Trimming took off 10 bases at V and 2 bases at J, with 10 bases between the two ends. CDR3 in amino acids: CATQDITDTQYF. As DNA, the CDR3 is TGTGCCACCCAGGATATCACAGATACGCAGTATTTT.

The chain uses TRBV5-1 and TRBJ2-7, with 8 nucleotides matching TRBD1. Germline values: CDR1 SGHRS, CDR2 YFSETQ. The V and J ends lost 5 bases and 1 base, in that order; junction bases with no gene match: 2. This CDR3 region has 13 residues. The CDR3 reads CASRRTGSYEQYF. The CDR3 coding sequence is TGCGCCAGCAGGAGGACAGGGTCCTACGAGCAGTACTTC.

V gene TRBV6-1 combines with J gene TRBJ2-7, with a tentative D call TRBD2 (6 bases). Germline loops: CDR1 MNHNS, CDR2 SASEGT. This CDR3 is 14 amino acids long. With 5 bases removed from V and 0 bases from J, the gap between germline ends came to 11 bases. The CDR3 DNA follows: TGTGCCAGCAGTTCCCCTAGCGCCTCCTACGAGCAGTACTTC. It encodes CASSSPSASYEQYF.

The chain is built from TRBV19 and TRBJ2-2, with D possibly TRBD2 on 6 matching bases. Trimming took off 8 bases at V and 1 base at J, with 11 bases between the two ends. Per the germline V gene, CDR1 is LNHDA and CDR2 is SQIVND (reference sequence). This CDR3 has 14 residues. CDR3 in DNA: TGTGCCAGTTGGGGTAGCGGGAACACCGGGGAGCTGTTTTTT. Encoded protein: CASWGSGNTGELFF.

The CDR3 sequence: CSVEAYRGMETQYF. The CDR3 DNA reads TGCAGCGTTGAAGCTTATCGGGGGATGGAGACCCAGTACTTC. The rearrangement uses TRBV29-1 and TRBJ2-5; perhaps TRBD2 as D (6 bases). V was cut by 1 base and J by 5 bases, with 14 bases left in between. This CDR3 contains 14 residues. Germline CDR1 reads SQVTM; CDR2 reads ANQGSEA. The whole variable domain, filled in from reference TRBV29-1 and TRBJ2-5, reads SAVISQKPSRDICQRGTSLTIQCQVDSQVTMMFWYRQQPGQSLTLIATANQGSEATYESGFVIDKFPISRPNLTFSTLTVSNMSPEDSSIYLCSVEAYRGMETQYFGPGTRLLVL.

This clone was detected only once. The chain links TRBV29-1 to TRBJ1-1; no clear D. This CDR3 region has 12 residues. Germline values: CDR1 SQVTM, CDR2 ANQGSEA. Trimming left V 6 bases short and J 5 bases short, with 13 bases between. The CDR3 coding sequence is TGCAGCGTAAAATTTCGGGTAACTGAAGCTTTCTTT. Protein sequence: CSVKFRVTEAFF.

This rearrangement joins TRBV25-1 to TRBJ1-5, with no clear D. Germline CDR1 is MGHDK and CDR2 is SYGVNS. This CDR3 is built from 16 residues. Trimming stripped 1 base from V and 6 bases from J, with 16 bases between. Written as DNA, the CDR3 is TGTGCCAGCAGTGAATCGGGTTGGAATCGGGTTCAGCCCCAGCATTTT. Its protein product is CASSESGWNRVQPQHF.

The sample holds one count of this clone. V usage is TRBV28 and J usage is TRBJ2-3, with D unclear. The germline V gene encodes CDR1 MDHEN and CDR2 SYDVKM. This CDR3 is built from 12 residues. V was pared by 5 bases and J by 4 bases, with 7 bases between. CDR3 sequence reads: CASSPPSDTQYF. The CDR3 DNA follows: TGTGCCAGCAGTCCCCCTTCAGATACGCAGTATTTT.

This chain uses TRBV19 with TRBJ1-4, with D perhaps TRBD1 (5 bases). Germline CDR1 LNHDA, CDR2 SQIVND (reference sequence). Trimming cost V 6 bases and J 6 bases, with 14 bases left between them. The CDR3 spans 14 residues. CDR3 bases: TGTGCCAGTAGACCACTCTCGGGGGATGAAAAACTGTTTTTT. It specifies CASRPLSGDEKLFF.

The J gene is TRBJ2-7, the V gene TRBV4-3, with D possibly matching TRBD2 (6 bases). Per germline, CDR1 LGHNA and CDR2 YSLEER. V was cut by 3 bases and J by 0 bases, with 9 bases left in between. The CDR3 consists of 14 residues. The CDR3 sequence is CASSQVRDSYEQYF. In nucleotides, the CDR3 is TGCGCCAGCAGCCAGGTGCGGGACTCCTACGAGCAGTACTTC.

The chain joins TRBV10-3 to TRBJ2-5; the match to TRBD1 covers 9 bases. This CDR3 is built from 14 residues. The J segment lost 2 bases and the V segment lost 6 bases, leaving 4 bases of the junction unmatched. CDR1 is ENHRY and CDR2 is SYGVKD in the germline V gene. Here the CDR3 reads CAIRGDRAQETQYF. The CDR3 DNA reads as TGTGCCATCAGGGGGGACAGGGCACAAGAGACCCAGTACTTC.